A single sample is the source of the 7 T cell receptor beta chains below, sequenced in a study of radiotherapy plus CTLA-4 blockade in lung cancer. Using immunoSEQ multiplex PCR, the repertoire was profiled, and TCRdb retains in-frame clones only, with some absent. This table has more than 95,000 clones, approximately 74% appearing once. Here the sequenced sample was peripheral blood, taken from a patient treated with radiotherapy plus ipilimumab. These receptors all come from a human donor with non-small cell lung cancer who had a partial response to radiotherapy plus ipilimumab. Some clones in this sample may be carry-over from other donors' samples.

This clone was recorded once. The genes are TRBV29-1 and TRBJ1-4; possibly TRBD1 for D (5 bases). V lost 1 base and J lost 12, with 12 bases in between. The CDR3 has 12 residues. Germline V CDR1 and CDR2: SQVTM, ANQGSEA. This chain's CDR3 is CSVEAPGGELFF. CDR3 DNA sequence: TGCAGCGTTGAAGCCCCCGGGGGAGAACTGTTTTTT.

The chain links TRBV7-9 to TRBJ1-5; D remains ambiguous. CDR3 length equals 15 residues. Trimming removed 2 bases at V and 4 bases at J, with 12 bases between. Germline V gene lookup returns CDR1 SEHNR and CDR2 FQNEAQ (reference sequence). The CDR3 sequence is CASSLSAVGNQPQHF. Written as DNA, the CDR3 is TGTGCCAGCAGCTTAAGTGCGGTTGGGAATCAGCCCCAGCATTTT.

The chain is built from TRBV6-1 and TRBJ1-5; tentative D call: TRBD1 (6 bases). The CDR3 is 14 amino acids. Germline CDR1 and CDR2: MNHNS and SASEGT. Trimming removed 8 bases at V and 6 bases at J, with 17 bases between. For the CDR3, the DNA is TGTGCCAGCGCCCCCATGGGGGCGAGTCAGCCCCAGCATTTT. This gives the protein CASAPMGASQPQHF.

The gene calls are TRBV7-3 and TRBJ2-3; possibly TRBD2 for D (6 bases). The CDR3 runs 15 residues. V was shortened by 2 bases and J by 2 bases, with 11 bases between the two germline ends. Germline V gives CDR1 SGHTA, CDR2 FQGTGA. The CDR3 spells CASSLVAGFTDTQYF. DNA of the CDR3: TGTGCCAGCAGCTTAGTTGCGGGATTCACAGATACGCAGTATTTT.

The CDR3 reads CASSRLDNQPQHF. CDR3 nucleotide sequence: TGTGCCAGCTCTCGACTAGACAATCAGCCCCAGCATTTT. The genes are TRBV18 and TRBJ1-5; D gene ambiguous. The germline CDR1 and CDR2 sequences are KGHSH and LQKENI. The CDR3 sequence is 13 residues long. Trimming removed 6 bases from V and 3 bases from J, with 9 bases in between.

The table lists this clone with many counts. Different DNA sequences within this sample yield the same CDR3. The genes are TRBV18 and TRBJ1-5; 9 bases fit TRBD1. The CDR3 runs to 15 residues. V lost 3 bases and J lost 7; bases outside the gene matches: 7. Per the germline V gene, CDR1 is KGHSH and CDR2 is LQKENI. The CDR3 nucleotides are TGTGCCAGCTCACCTACACAGGGGGCTGGACAGCCCCAGCATTTT. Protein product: CASSPTQGAGQPQHF.

The CDR3 protein is CASRRTGFGEQYF. Here the CDR3 DNA reads TGTGCCAGCAGGCGGACAGGGTTTGGGGAGCAGTACTTC. The chain carries TRBV28 and TRBJ2-7; TRBD1 aligns across 8 bases. Germline assignment: CDR1 MDHEN and CDR2 SYDVKM. The junction had 8 bases not matched to a gene; V was cut back by 6 bases and J by 7 bases. This CDR3 spans 13 amino acids.